A single T cell receptor beta chain is shown here with its context. This sample was included in a study of control samples from healthy donors and cancer patients. TCRdb's copy holds only in-frame clones and misses some; the assay was immunoSEQ multiplex PCR. Altogether 70,000 or so clones are present, approximately 80% being singletons, with the ten largest covering about 3%. The CDR3 covers 15 residues. Germline V gene sequence: CDR1 LGHNA, CDR2 YSLEER. The V end lost 0 bases, the J end lost 3 bases, and 11 bases lay between the germline ends. This rearrangement joins TRBV4-3 to TRBJ1-1; no firm D call. The TCR comes from a woman between 45 and 65 years old with lung cancer. Sequenced input: PBMCs. The CDR3, as DNA: TGCGCCAGCAGCCAAGATGCAGACTTATACACTGAAGCTTTCTTT. Its translation: CASSQDADLYTEAFF.